This entry is about one T cell receptor beta chain. Its antigen remains unknown. Whereas donors were nominally healthy upon sampling, unrecorded immune exposures were probable. V dropped 6 bases and J dropped 6; count of bases not matched to a gene: 10. The CDR3 is made up of 14 amino acids. The V gene's germline CDR1 is LNHDA and CDR2 SQIVND (reference sequence). The source of the sample is a study of cytomegalovirus exposure and HLA in healthy donors. Study-wide findings and caveats: Using the classifier, cytomegalovirus status was reportedly diagnosed with high specificity and sensitivity. Sequencing depth across donors, presence/absence analyses assumed, was roughly uniform.

PCR used 60 Vbeta primers and 13 Jbeta primers. The authors' processing: Later reanalysis found 75 million to 100 million unique TCR beta chains, about 10 million of them shared. Clones were sequenced by immunoSEQ multiplex PCR, and TCRdb holds only the in-frame ones, with some missing. The D gene and trimming were derived from the DNA, and the V and J assignments and clone size from that table. In the table there are 200,000 to 250,000 clones, more than 75% of which are singletons. This receptor was identified in a human donor in good health. This chain connects TRBV19 to TRBJ1-1; 7 bases are shared with TRBD1. Sample: PBMCs. The CDR3 sequence is CASRGEGAFAEAFF. The DNA of the CDR3 is TGTGCCAGTAGGGGAGAGGGGGCGTTCGCTGAAGCTTTCTTT.